There are many counts of the clone carrying this TCR beta chain. Its specificity is not known. This specimen belongs to a study of T cells in Graves' hyperthyroidism and ophthalmopathy. Study outcomes and limitations: Blood also held most thyroid clonotypes expanded beyond 0.001. A 13 V-J model separated ophthalmopathy from stable hyperthyroidism.

Graves' hyperthyroidism is called stable when ophthalmopathy does not progress within 18 months. Hyperthyroidism patients were newly diagnosed, had disease duration under 2 months, and were aged 18 to 65 years. The source material, RNA transcripts, was used to amplify TCR beta CDR3 regions. TCR CDR3 underwent first-round RT-PCR with the HTBI primer set. TCRdb independently ran MiXCR on the multiplex PCR reads; one entry per CDR3 protein. The sample comprises over 90,000 distinct CDR3 sequences, approximately 50% of which are singletons, and approximately 25% rests with the top ten. The sample consisted of blood. This clonotype originated in a man aged 35 to 55 with Graves' hyperthyroidism.

The CDR3 DNA reads TGCAGTGCTAGAGGGGGAAACACCATATATTTT. Protein product: CSARGGNTIYF. The chain carries TRBV20-1 and TRBJ1-3, with unresolved D. The CDR3 runs 11 residues. V gave up 1 base and J gave up 4 bases, with 2 bases separating them. Germline CDR1 is DFQATT and CDR2 is SNEGSKA (reference sequence).